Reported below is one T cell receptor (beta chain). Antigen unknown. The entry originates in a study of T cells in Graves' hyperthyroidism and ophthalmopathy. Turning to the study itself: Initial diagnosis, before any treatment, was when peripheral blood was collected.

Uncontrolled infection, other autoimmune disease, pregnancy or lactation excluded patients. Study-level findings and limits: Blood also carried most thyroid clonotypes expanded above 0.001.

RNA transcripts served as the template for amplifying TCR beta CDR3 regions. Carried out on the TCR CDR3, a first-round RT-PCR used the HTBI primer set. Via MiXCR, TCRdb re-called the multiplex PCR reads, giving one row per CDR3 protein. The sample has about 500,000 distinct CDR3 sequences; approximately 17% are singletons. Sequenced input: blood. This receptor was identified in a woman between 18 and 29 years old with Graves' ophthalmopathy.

CDR3 sequence: CASSPRGTGGSGELFF. The DNA of the CDR3 is TGCGCCAGCAGCCCCCGAGGGACAGGGGGCTCCGGGGAGCTGTTTTTT. The gene calls are TRBV5-1 and TRBJ2-2; 12 bases line up with TRBD1. Trimming took 4 bases from V and 6 from J; bases not matched to a gene: 7. This CDR3 comprises 16 residues. Germline V CDR1 and CDR2: SGHRS, YFSETQ.